This T cell receptor beta chain was identified in a study of beta chain features in type 1 diabetes. Across the whole study: Summed over all samples, the examined sorted cells came to roughly 110 million.

Sequencing targeted expressed TCRB transcripts, as all isolated RNA had been reverse transcribed. Generated by immunoSEQ multiplex PCR, the TCRdb table keeps only in-frame clones and is missing some. The repertoire holds nearly 250,000 clones, with 13% to 15% as singletons. Germline V gives CDR1 LNHNV, CDR2 YYDKDF (reference sequence). The CDR3 consists of 12 residues. Trimming took 1 base from V and 3 from J, leaving 3 bases between them. This receptor was obtained from a woman in her thirties or forties in good health. Material: naive CD4+ T cells from blood. This chain connects TRBV15 to TRBJ2-5; D is uncertain. The CDR3 sequence: CATSRVEETQYF. Written as DNA, the CDR3 is TGTGCCACCAGCAGAGTAGAAGAGACCCAGTACTTC.